A single count supports the clone carrying this T cell receptor (beta chain). Its target is not known. The data originate from a study of T cells in Graves' hyperthyroidism and ophthalmopathy. TCR beta CDR3 sequences were amplified from RNA transcripts. HTBI primers were the set used in a first-round RT-PCR of the TCR CDR3. One entry per CDR3 protein, called by TCRdb with MiXCR from the multiplex PCR reads. The table includes roughly 570,000 distinct CDR3 sequences, about 43% detected once. Findings and limits, study-wide: Ophthalmopathy, which appeared later, was predicted by the model a median about 5.9 months before onset.

Each diagnosis was grounded in clinical symptoms, serum thyroxine and TRAb, thyroid ultrasound, and orbital computed tomography. CDR3 length: 17 residues. With V trimmed by 0 bases and J by 5 bases, 9 bases remained unmatched. Per the germline V gene, CDR1 is SGHRS and CDR2 is YFSETQ. The chain recombines TRBV5-1 with TRBJ2-5; TRBD2 aligns across 11 bases. Sequencing input: peripheral blood or thyroid tissue (not recorded which). This sequence originates from an adult woman with Graves' disease, either hyperthyroidism or ophthalmopathy (not recorded which). The chain's CDR3 is CASSLGFGTSGGETQYF. The CDR3, as DNA: TGCGCCAGCAGCTTGGGGTTCGGGACTAGCGGAGGGGAGACCCAGTACTTC.